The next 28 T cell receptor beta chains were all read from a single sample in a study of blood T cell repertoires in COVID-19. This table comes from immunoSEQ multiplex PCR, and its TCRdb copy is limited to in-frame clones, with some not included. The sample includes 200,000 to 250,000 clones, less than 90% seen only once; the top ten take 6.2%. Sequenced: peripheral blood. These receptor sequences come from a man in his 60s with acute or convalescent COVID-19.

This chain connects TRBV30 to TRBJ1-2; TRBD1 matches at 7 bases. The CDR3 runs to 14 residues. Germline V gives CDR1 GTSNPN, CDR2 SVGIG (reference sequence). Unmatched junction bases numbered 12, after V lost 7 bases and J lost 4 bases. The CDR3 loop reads CASPFPNRGYGYTF. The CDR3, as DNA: TGTGCCTCCCCGTTCCCGAACAGGGGCTATGGCTACACCTTC.

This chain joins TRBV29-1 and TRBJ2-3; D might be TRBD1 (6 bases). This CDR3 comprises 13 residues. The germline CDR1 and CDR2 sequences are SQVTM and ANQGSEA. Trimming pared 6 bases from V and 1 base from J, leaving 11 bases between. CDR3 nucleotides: TGCAGCGTGGGGGCAGGGGGCACAGATACGCAGTATTTT. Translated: CSVGAGGTDTQYF.

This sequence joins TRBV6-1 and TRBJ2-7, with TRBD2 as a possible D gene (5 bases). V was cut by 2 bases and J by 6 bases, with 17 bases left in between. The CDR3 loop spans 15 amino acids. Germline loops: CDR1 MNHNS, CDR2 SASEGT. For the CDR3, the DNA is TGTGCCAGCAGTGAATCTGGGAGAAACTCCGGCGAGCAGTACTTC. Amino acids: CASSESGRNSGEQYF.

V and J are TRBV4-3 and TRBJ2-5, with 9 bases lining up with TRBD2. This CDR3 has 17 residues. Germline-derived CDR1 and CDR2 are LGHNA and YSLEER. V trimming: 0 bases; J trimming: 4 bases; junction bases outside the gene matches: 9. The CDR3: CASSQDPAGGRIETQYF. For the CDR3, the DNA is TGCGCCAGCAGCCAAGATCCGGCGGGAGGGAGGATAGAGACCCAGTACTTC.

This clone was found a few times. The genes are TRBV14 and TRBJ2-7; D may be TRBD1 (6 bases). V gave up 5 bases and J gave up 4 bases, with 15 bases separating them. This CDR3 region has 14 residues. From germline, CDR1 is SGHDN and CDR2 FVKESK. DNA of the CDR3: TGTGCCAGCAGCTTTACAGGGAGACGTTACGAGCAGTACTTC. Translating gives CASSFTGRRYEQYF.

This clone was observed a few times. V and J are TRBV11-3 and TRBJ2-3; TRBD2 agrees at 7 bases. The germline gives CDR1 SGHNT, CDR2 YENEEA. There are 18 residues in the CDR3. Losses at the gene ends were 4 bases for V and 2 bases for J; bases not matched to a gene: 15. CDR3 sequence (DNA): TGTGCCAGCAGCTCCCCGGACGGAGGAGCGGGAACCACAGATACGCAGTATTTT. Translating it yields CASSSPDGGAGTTDTQYF.

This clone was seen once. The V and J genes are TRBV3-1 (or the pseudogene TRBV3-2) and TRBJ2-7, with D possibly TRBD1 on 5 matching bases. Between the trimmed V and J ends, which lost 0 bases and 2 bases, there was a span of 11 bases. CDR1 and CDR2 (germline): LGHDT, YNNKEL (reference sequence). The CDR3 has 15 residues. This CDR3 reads CASSQDAGKTYEQYF. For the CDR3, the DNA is TGTGCCAGCAGCCAAGATGCAGGGAAAACCTACGAGCAGTACTTC.

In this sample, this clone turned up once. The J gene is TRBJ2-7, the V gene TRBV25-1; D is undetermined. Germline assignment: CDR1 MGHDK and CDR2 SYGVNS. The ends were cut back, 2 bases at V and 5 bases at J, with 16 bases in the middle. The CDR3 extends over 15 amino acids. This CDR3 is CASSESLTLGNEQYF. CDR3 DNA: TGTGCCAGCAGTGAAAGTCTCACGTTGGGCAACGAGCAGTACTTC.

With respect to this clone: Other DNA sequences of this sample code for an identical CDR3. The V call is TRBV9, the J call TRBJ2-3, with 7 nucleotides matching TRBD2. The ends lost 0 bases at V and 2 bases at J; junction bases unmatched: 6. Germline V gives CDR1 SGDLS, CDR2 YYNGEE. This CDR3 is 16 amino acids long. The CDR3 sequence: CASSVGDGRLTDTQYF. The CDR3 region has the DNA TGTGCCAGCAGCGTAGGGGACGGGAGGCTCACAGATACGCAGTATTTT.

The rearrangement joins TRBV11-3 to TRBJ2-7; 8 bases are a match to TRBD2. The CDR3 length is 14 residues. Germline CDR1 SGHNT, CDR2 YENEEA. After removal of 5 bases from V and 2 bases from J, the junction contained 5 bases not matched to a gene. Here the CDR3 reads CASSPGGLTYEQYF. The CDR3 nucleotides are TGTGCCAGCAGCCCGGGGGGGTTAACCTACGAGCAGTACTTC.

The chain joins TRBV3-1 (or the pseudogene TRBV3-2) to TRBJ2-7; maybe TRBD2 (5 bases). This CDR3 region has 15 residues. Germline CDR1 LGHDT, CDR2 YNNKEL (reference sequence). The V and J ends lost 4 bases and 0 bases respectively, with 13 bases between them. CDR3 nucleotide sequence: TGTGCCAGCAGCCCTGGAATAGCGTACTCCTACGAGCAGTACTTC. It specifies CASSPGIAYSYEQYF.

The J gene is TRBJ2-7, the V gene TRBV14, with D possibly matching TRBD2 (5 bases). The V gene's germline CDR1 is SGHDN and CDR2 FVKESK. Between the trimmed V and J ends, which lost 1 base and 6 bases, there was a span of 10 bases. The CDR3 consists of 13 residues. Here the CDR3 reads CASSQARAGEQYF. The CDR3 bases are TGTGCCAGCAGCCAAGCGAGGGCCGGCGAGCAGTACTTC.

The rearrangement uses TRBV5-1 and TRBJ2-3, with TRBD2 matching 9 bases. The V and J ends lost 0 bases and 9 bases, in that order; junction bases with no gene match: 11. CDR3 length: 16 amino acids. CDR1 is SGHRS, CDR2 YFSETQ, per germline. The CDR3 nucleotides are TGCGCCAGCAGCTTGGATGGCGCTAGCGGGATGAGAACGCAGTATTTT. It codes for CASSLDGASGMRTQYF.

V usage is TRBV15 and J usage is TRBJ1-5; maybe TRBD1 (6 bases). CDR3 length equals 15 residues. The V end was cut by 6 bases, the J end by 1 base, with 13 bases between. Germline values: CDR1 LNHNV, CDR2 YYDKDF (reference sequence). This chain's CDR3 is CATSQGFYSNQPQHF. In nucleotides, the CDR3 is TGTGCCACCAGTCAGGGGTTCTACAGCAATCAGCCCCAGCATTTT.

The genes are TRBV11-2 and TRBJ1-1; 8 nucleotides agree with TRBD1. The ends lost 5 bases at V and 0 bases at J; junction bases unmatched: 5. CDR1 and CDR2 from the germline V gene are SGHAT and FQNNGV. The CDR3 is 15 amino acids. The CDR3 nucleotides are TGTGCCAGCAGCACCCGGACAGGGATGAACACTGAAGCTTTCTTT. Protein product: CASSTRTGMNTEAFF.

The CDR3: CASSQPDRINSPLHF. CDR3 nucleotide sequence: TGCGCCAGCAGCCAGCCGGACAGGATTAATTCACCCCTCCACTTT. The chain uses TRBV4-1 and TRBJ1-6; 7 nucleotides align to TRBD1. Losses at the gene ends were 3 bases for V and 6 bases for J; bases not matched to a gene: 5. In germline, CDR1 is MGHRA, CDR2 YSYEKL. CDR3 length: 15 residues.

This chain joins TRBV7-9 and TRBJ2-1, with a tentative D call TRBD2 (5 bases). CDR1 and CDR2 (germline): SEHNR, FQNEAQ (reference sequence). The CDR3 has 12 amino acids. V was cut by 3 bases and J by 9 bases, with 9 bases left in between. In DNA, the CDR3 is TGTGCCAGCAGCTTTAGCGCGGGTGAGCAGTTCTTC. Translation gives CASSFSAGEQFF.

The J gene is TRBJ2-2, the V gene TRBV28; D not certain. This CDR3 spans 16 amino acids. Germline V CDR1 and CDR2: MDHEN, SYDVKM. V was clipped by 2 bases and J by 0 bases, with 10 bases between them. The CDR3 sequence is CASSLLTTSNTGELFF. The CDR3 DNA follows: TGTGCCAGCAGTTTACTTACGACATCGAACACCGGGGAGCTGTTTTTT.

DNA of the CDR3: TGTGCCAGCAGTTTATTCAGGGGGCGCAGTTACAATGAGCAGTTCTTC. Its protein is CASSLFRGRSYNEQFF. This rearrangement joins TRBV27 to TRBJ2-1; 8 bases line up with TRBD1. V shed 1 base and J 4 bases; nucleotides not matched to a gene: 6. Germline loops: CDR1 MNHEY, CDR2 SMNVEV (reference sequence). This CDR3 region has 16 residues.

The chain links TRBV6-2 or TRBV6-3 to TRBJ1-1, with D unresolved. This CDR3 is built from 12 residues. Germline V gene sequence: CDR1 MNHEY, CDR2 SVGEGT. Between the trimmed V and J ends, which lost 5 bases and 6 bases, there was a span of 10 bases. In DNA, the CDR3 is TGTGCCAGCAGTAGAGGTATCTCTGAAGCTTTCTTT. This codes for CASSRGISEAFF.

The CDR3 region has the DNA TGTGCCAGCAGTTTAGTCGGGACTCAGGATGGCTACACCTTC. This sequence encodes CASSLVGTQDGYTF. V usage is TRBV27 and J usage is TRBJ1-2; possible D gene TRBD1, 5 bases. The ends were cut back, 2 bases at V and 6 bases at J, with 13 bases in the middle. CDR1 is MNHEY, CDR2 SMNVEV, per germline (reference sequence). The CDR3 runs to 14 residues.

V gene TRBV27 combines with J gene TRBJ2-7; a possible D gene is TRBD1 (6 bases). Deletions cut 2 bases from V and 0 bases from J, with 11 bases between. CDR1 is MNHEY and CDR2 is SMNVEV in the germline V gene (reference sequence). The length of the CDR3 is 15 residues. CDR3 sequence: CASSLEDRFSYEQYF. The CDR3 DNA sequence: TGTGCCAGCAGTTTAGAAGACAGGTTCTCCTACGAGCAGTACTTC.

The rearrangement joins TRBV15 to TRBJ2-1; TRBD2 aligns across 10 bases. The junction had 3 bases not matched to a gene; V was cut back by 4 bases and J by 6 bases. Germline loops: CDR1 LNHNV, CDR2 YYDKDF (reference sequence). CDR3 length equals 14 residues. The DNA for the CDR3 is TGTGCCACCAGCATAACTAGCGGGACCAATGAGCAGTTCTTC. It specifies CATSITSGTNEQFF.

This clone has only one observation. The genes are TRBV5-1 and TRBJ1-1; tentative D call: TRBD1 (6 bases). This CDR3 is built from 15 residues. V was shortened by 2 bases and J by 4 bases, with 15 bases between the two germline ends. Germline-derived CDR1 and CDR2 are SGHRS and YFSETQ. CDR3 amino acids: CASSFSGQTGTEAFF. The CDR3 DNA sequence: TGCGCCAGCAGCTTCTCAGGACAGACGGGCACTGAAGCTTTCTTT.

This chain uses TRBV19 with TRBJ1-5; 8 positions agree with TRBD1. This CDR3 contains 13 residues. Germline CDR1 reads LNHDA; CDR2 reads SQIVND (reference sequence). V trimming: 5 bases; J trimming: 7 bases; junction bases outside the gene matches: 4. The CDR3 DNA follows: TGTGCCAGTAGTGGACAGGGCAGGCAGCCCCAGCATTTT. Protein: CASSGQGRQPQHF.

CDR3 coding DNA: TGCGCCAGCAGCGAGTGGACGGGGGACGCTGAAGCTTTCTTT. This translates into CASSEWTGDAEAFF. This rearrangement joins TRBV5-1 to TRBJ1-1; maybe TRBD1 (5 bases). This CDR3 has 14 amino acids. With 4 bases removed from V and 6 bases from J, the gap between germline ends came to 16 bases. Germline CDR1 and CDR2: SGHRS and YFSETQ.

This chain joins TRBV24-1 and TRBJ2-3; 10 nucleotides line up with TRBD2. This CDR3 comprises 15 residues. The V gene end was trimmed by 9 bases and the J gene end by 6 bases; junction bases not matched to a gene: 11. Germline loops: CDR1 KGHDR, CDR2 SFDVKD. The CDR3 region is CATGPRSGGPDTQYF. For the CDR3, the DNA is TGTGCCACCGGGCCGCGTAGCGGGGGGCCCGATACGCAGTATTTT.

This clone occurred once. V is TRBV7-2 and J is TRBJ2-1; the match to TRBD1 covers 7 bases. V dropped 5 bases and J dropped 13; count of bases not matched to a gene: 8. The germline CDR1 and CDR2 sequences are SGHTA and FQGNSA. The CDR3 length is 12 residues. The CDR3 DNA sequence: TGTGCCAGCAGCCTTCCGGGACAGTCCCAGTTCTTC. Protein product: CASSLPGQSQFF.